A selection of T cell receptor beta chains follows, all from one sample in a study of Graves' ophthalmopathy and Graves' hyperthyroidism. TCRdb re-called the multiplex PCR reads through MiXCR, storing one row per CDR3 protein. Of more than 1,000,000 distinct CDR3 sequences listed, 36% are singletons. The sequencing sample was made of peripheral blood or thyroid tissue (not recorded which). The receptors stem from an adult man with Graves' hyperthyroidism. CDR3s include the opening cysteine and the closing phenylalanine or tryptophan. The order of the fields is D gene, V gene, clone size, J gene, CDR3 protein, CDR3 DNA. The D gene is left open where the match is weak. Clone size appears in some rows only: once, few, many, or a class for an expanded clone.

D gene: TRBD1; V gene: TRBV30; clone size: few; J gene: TRBJ1-2; CDR3 protein: CAGWTGTQVGYTF; CDR3 DNA: TGTGCCGGATGGACAGGGACGCAAGTTGGCTACACCTTC
D gene: .; V gene: TRBV9; clone size: .; J gene: TRBJ1-4; CDR3 protein: CASSTQQGGTNEKLFF; CDR3 DNA: TGTGCCAGCAGCACCCAACAGGGAGGAACTAATGAAAAACTGTTTTTT
D gene: .; V gene: TRBV29-1; clone size: .; J gene: TRBJ2-7; CDR3 protein: CSVVTGWEQYF; CDR3 DNA: TGCAGCGTCGTGACAGGATGGGAGCAGTACTTC
D gene: .; V gene: TRBV7-2; clone size: once; J gene: TRBJ1-4; CDR3 protein: CASSLDRNYEKLFF; CDR3 DNA: TGTGCCAGCAGCTTAGACAGGAACTATGAAAAACTGTTTTTT
D gene: .; V gene: TRBV25-1; clone size: .; J gene: TRBJ1-5; CDR3 protein: CASSLAGQVNQPQHF; CDR3 DNA: TGTGCCAGCAGTTTAGCGGGACAAGTCAATCAGCCCCAGCATTTT
D gene: .; V gene: TRBV3-1; clone size: many; J gene: TRBJ2-2; CDR3 protein: CASSQRRVGELFF; CDR3 DNA: TGTGCCAGCAGCCAAAGAAGGGTCGGGGAGCTGTTTTTT
D gene: .; V gene: TRBV20-1; clone size: .; J gene: TRBJ1-4; CDR3 protein: CSARPSGWGAFEKLFF; CDR3 DNA: TGCAGTGCTAGACCCTCGGGGTGGGGAGCGTTTGAAAAACTGTTTTTT
D gene: TRBD1; V gene: TRBV9; clone size: few; J gene: TRBJ1-1; CDR3 protein: CASSAGGLANTEAFF; CDR3 DNA: TGTGCCAGCAGCGCAGGGGGTTTAGCGAACACTGAAGCTTTCTTT
D gene: .; V gene: TRBV25-1; clone size: few; J gene: TRBJ2-2; CDR3 protein: CASSEFGTETETNTGELFF; CDR3 DNA: TGTGCCAGCAGTGAATTCGGGACCGAGACCGAGACGAACACCGGGGAGCTGTTTTTT
D gene: .; V gene: TRBV7-9; clone size: .; J gene: TRBJ2-5; CDR3 protein: CASSGPVQETQYF; CDR3 DNA: TGTGCCAGCAGCGGACCGGTCCAAGAGACCCAGTACTTC
D gene: .; V gene: TRBV4-1; clone size: .; J gene: TRBJ2-3; CDR3 protein: CASSQDLVDTQYF; CDR3 DNA: TGCGCCAGCAGCCAAGACCTGGTAGATACGCAGTATTTT
D gene: TRBD1; V gene: TRBV10-2; clone size: few; J gene: TRBJ1-2; CDR3 protein: CASSDRGRNYGYTF; CDR3 DNA: TGCGCCAGCAGCGACAGGGGAAGAAACTATGGCTACACCTTC
D gene: .; V gene: TRBV5-4; clone size: .; J gene: TRBJ2-5; CDR3 protein: CASSSGDKQETQYF; CDR3 DNA: TGTGCCAGCAGCAGCGGGGACAAACAAGAGACCCAGTACTTC
D gene: TRBD2; V gene: TRBV7-8; clone size: .; J gene: TRBJ2-2; CDR3 protein: CASSITSGRGLGELFF; CDR3 DNA: TGTGCCAGCAGCATCACTAGCGGGAGAGGCCTCGGGGAGCTGTTTTTT
D gene: TRBD2; V gene: TRBV20-1; clone size: .; J gene: TRBJ2-2; CDR3 protein: CSAKLAGVGELFF; CDR3 DNA: TGCAGTGCTAAACTAGCGGGAGTAGGGGAGCTGTTTTTT
D gene: TRBD2; V gene: TRBV11-2; clone size: .; J gene: TRBJ2-2; CDR3 protein: CASGSRPSGVTGELFF; CDR3 DNA: TGTGCCAGCGGATCAAGACCGAGCGGGGTCACCGGGGAGCTGTTTTTT
D gene: .; V gene: TRBV20-1; clone size: many; J gene: TRBJ1-5; CDR3 protein: CSAGDSNQPQHF; CDR3 DNA: TGCAGTGCAGGGGATAGCAATCAGCCCCAGCATTTT
D gene: .; V gene: TRBV7-8; clone size: many; J gene: TRBJ1-4; CDR3 protein: CASSSQGGDEKLFF; CDR3 DNA: TGTGCCAGCAGCTCCCAGGGAGGTGATGAAAAACTGTTTTTT
D gene: .; V gene: TRBV10-2; clone size: once; J gene: TRBJ1-5; CDR3 protein: CASRQEDPRQPQHF; CDR3 DNA: TGCGCCAGCAGACAGGAGGATCCCCGTCAGCCCCAGCATTTT
D gene: TRBD2; V gene: TRBV6-2/TRBV6-3; clone size: .; J gene: TRBJ2-5; CDR3 protein: CASPRDLSGSQTQYF; CDR3 DNA: TGTGCCAGCCCCAGGGATTTGAGCGGGAGCCAGACCCAGTACTTC
D gene: .; V gene: TRBV7-9; clone size: many; J gene: TRBJ1-6; CDR3 protein: CASSLVEGTSPLHF; CDR3 DNA: TGTGCCAGCAGCTTAGTCGAAGGGACGTCACCCCTCCACTTT
D gene: .; V gene: TRBV10-2; clone size: many; J gene: TRBJ1-5; CDR3 protein: CASSQDSSRFQPQHF; CDR3 DNA: TGCGCCAGCAGCCAGGACAGTTCACGTTTTCAGCCCCAGCATTTT
D gene: TRBD1; V gene: TRBV29-1; clone size: .; J gene: TRBJ1-3; CDR3 protein: CSVQGAPFDGNTIYF; CDR3 DNA: TGCAGCGTTCAGGGGGCCCCTTTTGACGGAAACACCATATATTTT
D gene: .; V gene: TRBV20-1; clone size: .; J gene: TRBJ1-2; CDR3 protein: CSAQSYGYTF; CDR3 DNA: TGCAGTGCTCAGAGCTATGGCTACACCTTC
D gene: .; V gene: TRBV7-8; clone size: .; J gene: TRBJ2-7; CDR3 protein: CASSLGGPGFLNF; CDR3 DNA: TGTGCCAGCAGCTTAGGCGGACCAGGGTTCTTGAACTTC
D gene: .; V gene: TRBV7-2; clone size: .; J gene: TRBJ2-2; CDR3 protein: CASSPWFTANTGELFF; CDR3 DNA: TGTGCCAGCAGCCCCTGGTTCACTGCGAACACCGGGGAGCTGTTTTTT
D gene: .; V gene: TRBV11-2; clone size: .; J gene: TRBJ1-5; CDR3 protein: CASSLGGGEPNQPQHF; CDR3 DNA: TGTGCCAGCAGCTTAGGAGGGGGTGAACCTAATCAGCCCCAGCATTTT
D gene: TRBD1; V gene: TRBV5-1; clone size: few; J gene: TRBJ2-5; CDR3 protein: CASSRQGIETQYF; CDR3 DNA: TGCGCCAGCTCACGACAGGGTATTGAGACCCAGTACTTC
D gene: .; V gene: TRBV10-3; clone size: .; J gene: TRBJ2-5; CDR3 protein: CAIKPTVQETQYF; CDR3 DNA: TGTGCCATCAAACCGACAGTACAAGAGACCCAGTACTTC
D gene: .; V gene: TRBV29-1; clone size: many; J gene: TRBJ1-2; CDR3 protein: CSVRPRMSPIDTF; CDR3 DNA: TGCAGCGTGCGCCCCAGAATGAGCCCCATCGATACCTTC
D gene: .; V gene: TRBV12-3/TRBV12-4; clone size: many; J gene: TRBJ1-1; CDR3 protein: CASSLYRVNTEAFF; CDR3 DNA: TGTGCCAGCAGTTTATATCGAGTGAACACTGAAGCTTTCTTT